This TCR beta chain was identified in a study of PD-1 blockade in mismatch repair-deficient tumors. Overall study context: All were previously treated, progressing patients with 11 to 13 mismatch repair-deficient cancer types. Points from the study as a whole: After pembrolizumab, tumor-resident clones rose rapidly, then generally contracted before radiologic responses.

Generated by immunoSEQ multiplex PCR, the TCRdb table keeps only in-frame clones and is missing some. The table has 100,000 or so clones, about four fifths seen once. Trimming cost V 6 bases and J 8 bases, with 10 bases left between them. CDR1 is LNHDA and CDR2 is SQIVND in the germline V gene (reference sequence). The CDR3 spans 11 residues. As concerns this clone: Its antigen is not known.

A few pembrolizumab responders had their TCRs sequenced. This specimen consisted of peripheral blood, obtained roughly 35 weeks after starting pembrolizumab. The rearrangement uses TRBV19 and TRBJ1-1, with a possible D match to TRBD1 (5 bases). This sequence originates from an adult with mismatch repair-deficient cancer. The CDR3 bases are TGTGCCAGTAGATGGGGGGTCGAAGCTTTCTTT. This sequence encodes CASRWGVEAFF.